Reported below is one T cell receptor beta chain. The CDR3 length is 17 residues. J lost 5 bases, V lost 4 bases, and 12 bases had no gene match. Germline V lookup: CDR1 SGHNT, CDR2 YYREEE (reference sequence). The data originate from a study of blood T cell repertoires in COVID-19. Study-level information: Some COVID-19 samples were acute and others convalescent; all came from the United States, Italy and Spain. T cells, B-cell-depleted T cells, or PBMCs provided the cDNA or gDNA that served as material.

Original processing notes: It was from reference gene primer amplification that nucleated cell counts were estimated. Only in-frame clones appear in the TCRdb table, and some are missing; sequencing was by immunoSEQ multiplex PCR. The DNA gave D and trimming, while V, J and clone size come from that table. The sample gives around 250,000 clones, under 85% of which show up once; around 2% is in the top ten. The rearrangement joins TRBV5-4 to TRBJ2-1; TRBD2 matches 10 bases. The source is a young man who had recovered from COVID-19. What was sequenced was peripheral blood. The chain's CDR3 is CASSPTLSSGGDNEQFF. CDR3 sequence (DNA): TGTGCCAGCAGCCCAACCCTGTCTAGCGGGGGAGACAATGAGCAGTTCTTC.